A selection of T cell receptor beta chains follows, all from one sample in a study of T-cell reconstitution after alpha-beta-depleted transplantation in children. In TCRdb, the PCR reads were re-called with MiXCR into one record per CDR3 protein. The data hold roughly 790,000 distinct CDR3 sequences, with about 15% observed a single time. The material sequenced was PBMCs, mostly from graft donor cells, taken 360 days after TCRalphabeta/CD19-depleted stem cell transplant. The receptor source for this set is a male patient aged 10 to 17 who had a stem cell transplant for acute lymphoblastic leukemia, so the T cells may come from the graft donor. Each CDR3 is given with its conserved first and last residue. The order of the fields is V gene, D gene, J gene, clone size, CDR3 protein, CDR3 DNA. A D gene is named only where the DNA matches it firmly. Part of the rows lack a size; the others show once, few, many or a class for expanded clones.

V gene: TRBV7-2
D gene: NA
J gene: TRBJ2-5
clone size: many
CDR3 protein: CASSNTEGTQYF
CDR3 DNA: TGTGCCAGCAGTAATACCGAGGGGACCCAGTACTTC

V gene: TRBV5-1
D gene: TRBD2
J gene: TRBJ2-3
clone size: many
CDR3 protein: CASSLGGLEDTQYF
CDR3 DNA: TGCGCCAGCAGCTTGGGAGGACTAGAAGATACGCAGTATTTT

V gene: TRBV12-3/TRBV12-4
D gene: NA
J gene: TRBJ2-7
clone size: NA
CDR3 protein: CASTLTAHSYEQYF
CDR3 DNA: TGTGCCAGCACCCTGACGGCCCACTCCTACGAGCAGTACTTC

V gene: TRBV7-3
D gene: NA
J gene: TRBJ2-7
clone size: few
CDR3 protein: CASSLLGGVRALEQYF
CDR3 DNA: TGTGCCAGCAGCTTACTGGGGGGTGTTCGAGCGCTGGAGCAGTACTTC

V gene: TRBV5-1
D gene: TRBD2
J gene: TRBJ2-1
clone size: NA
CDR3 protein: CASSLAGGLAGGGDEQFF
CDR3 DNA: TGCGCCAGCAGCTTGGCGGGGGGACTAGCGGGAGGTGGCGATGAGCAGTTCTTC

V gene: TRBV5-1
D gene: TRBD1
J gene: TRBJ1-1
clone size: few
CDR3 protein: CASSVTGAHTEAFF
CDR3 DNA: TGCGCCAGCAGCGTAACAGGGGCGCACACTGAAGCTTTCTTT

V gene: TRBV20-1
D gene: NA
J gene: TRBJ1-5
clone size: many
CDR3 protein: CSASKGPLWYGNQPQHF
CDR3 DNA: TGCAGTGCTAGTAAAGGGCCCCTCTGGTATGGCAATCAGCCCCAGCATTTT

V gene: TRBV10-3
D gene: NA
J gene: TRBJ2-7
clone size: NA
CDR3 protein: CAISGRGTSSYEQYF
CDR3 DNA: TGTGCCATCAGTGGGAGGGGGACAAGCTCCTACGAGCAGTACTTC

V gene: TRBV5-1
D gene: NA
J gene: TRBJ2-5
clone size: NA
CDR3 protein: CASRWIGVVETQYF
CDR3 DNA: TGCGCCAGCAGGTGGATTGGGGTGGTGGAGACCCAGTACTTC

V gene: TRBV12-3/TRBV12-4
D gene: NA
J gene: TRBJ2-3
clone size: NA
CDR3 protein: CASTGASDTQYF
CDR3 DNA: TGTGCCAGCACAGGGGCATCGGATACGCAGTATTTT

V gene: TRBV12-3/TRBV12-4
D gene: NA
J gene: TRBJ1-6
clone size: NA
CDR3 protein: CASTKDRDNSPLHF
CDR3 DNA: TGTGCCAGCACCAAGGACAGAGATAATTCACCCCTCCACTTT

V gene: TRBV13
D gene: TRBD1
J gene: TRBJ2-7
clone size: NA
CDR3 protein: CASSLGGQGADEQYF
CDR3 DNA: TGTGCCAGCAGCTTAGGCGGGCAGGGGGCCGACGAGCAGTACTTC

V gene: TRBV20-1
D gene: TRBD2
J gene: TRBJ2-2
clone size: NA
CDR3 protein: CSASVWGGRNTGELFF
CDR3 DNA: TGCAGTGCATCAGTTTGGGGGGGTCGAAACACCGGGGAGCTGTTTTTT

V gene: TRBV18
D gene: TRBD1
J gene: TRBJ2-1
clone size: NA
CDR3 protein: CASSPRTGKRTYNEQFF
CDR3 DNA: TGTGCCAGCTCACCGAGGACAGGGAAAAGGACCTACAATGAGCAGTTCTTC

V gene: TRBV6-5
D gene: TRBD1
J gene: TRBJ1-1
clone size: many
CDR3 protein: CASSYGRDRSEAFF
CDR3 DNA: TGTGCCAGCAGTTACGGAAGGGACAGATCAGAAGCTTTCTTT

V gene: TRBV7-2
D gene: NA
J gene: TRBJ2-1
clone size: NA
CDR3 protein: CASSLGGAPQFF
CDR3 DNA: TGTGCCAGCAGCTTAGGGGGAGCCCCCCAGTTCTTC

V gene: TRBV7-3
D gene: TRBD1
J gene: TRBJ2-1
clone size: many
CDR3 protein: CASSSSPGQYNEQFF
CDR3 DNA: TGTGCCAGCAGCTCCTCCCCGGGACAGTACAATGAGCAGTTCTTC

V gene: TRBV6-5
D gene: NA
J gene: TRBJ1-1
clone size: few
CDR3 protein: CASSYRRGTEAFF
CDR3 DNA: TGTGCCAGCAGTTACAGGCGCGGGACTGAAGCTTTCTTT

V gene: TRBV9
D gene: NA
J gene: TRBJ2-1
clone size: few
CDR3 protein: CASSVDPTSRQFF
CDR3 DNA: TGTGCCAGCAGCGTAGATCCCACTAGTAGGCAGTTCTTC

V gene: TRBV13
D gene: NA
J gene: TRBJ2-7
clone size: many
CDR3 protein: CASSSTRRTAYEQYF
CDR3 DNA: TGTGCCAGCAGTTCAACGCGTAGGACAGCCTACGAGCAGTACTTC

V gene: TRBV20-1
D gene: NA
J gene: TRBJ2-1
clone size: NA
CDR3 protein: CRAVGGDYNEQFF
CDR3 DNA: TGCAGAGCAGTGGGAGGTGACTACAATGAGCAGTTCTTC

V gene: TRBV4-2
D gene: NA
J gene: TRBJ1-2
clone size: few
CDR3 protein: CASSQGQSYGYTF
CDR3 DNA: TGTGCCAGCAGCCAGGGACAAAGTTATGGCTACACCTTC

V gene: TRBV12-3/TRBV12-4
D gene: TRBD1
J gene: TRBJ2-7
clone size: few
CDR3 protein: CASRRGQASSYEQYF
CDR3 DNA: TGTGCCAGCAGACGGGGACAGGCGAGCTCCTACGAGCAGTACTTC

V gene: TRBV7-3
D gene: NA
J gene: TRBJ2-3
clone size: few
CDR3 protein: CASRTSPSEDTQYF
CDR3 DNA: TGTGCCAGCCGAACCTCACCTAGCGAAGATACGCAGTATTTT

V gene: TRBV7-9
D gene: NA
J gene: TRBJ2-1
clone size: many
CDR3 protein: CASSLKWESVDNEQFF
CDR3 DNA: TGTGCCAGCAGCTTAAAGTGGGAATCGGTCGACAATGAGCAGTTCTTC

V gene: TRBV12-3/TRBV12-4
D gene: NA
J gene: TRBJ2-1
clone size: NA
CDR3 protein: CASSGPRFGEQFF
CDR3 DNA: TGTGCCAGCAGTGGGCCTCGGTTTGGTGAGCAGTTCTTC

V gene: TRBV11-2
D gene: NA
J gene: TRBJ2-2
clone size: NA
CDR3 protein: CASTSGTTGELFF
CDR3 DNA: TGTGCCAGCACATCGGGGACCACCGGGGAGCTGTTTTTT

V gene: TRBV11-2
D gene: NA
J gene: TRBJ2-3
clone size: NA
CDR3 protein: CASSLISAGDTQYF
CDR3 DNA: TGTGCCAGCAGCTTAATATCAGCTGGGGATACGCAGTATTTT

V gene: TRBV11-2
D gene: NA
J gene: TRBJ2-2
clone size: few
CDR3 protein: CASSLGRLNAGELFF
CDR3 DNA: TGTGCCAGCAGCTTAGGTCGGCTGAACGCCGGGGAGCTGTTTTTT

V gene: TRBV4-2
D gene: TRBD1
J gene: TRBJ1-5
clone size: many
CDR3 protein: CASSYQGDQPQHF
CDR3 DNA: TGTGCCAGCAGCTACCAGGGGGATCAGCCCCAGCATTTT

V gene: TRBV2
D gene: NA
J gene: TRBJ1-2
clone size: few
CDR3 protein: CASSYDSTGFYGYTF
CDR3 DNA: TGTGCCAGCAGCTATGACAGTACCGGCTTCTATGGCTACACCTTC

V gene: TRBV12-3/TRBV12-4
D gene: NA
J gene: TRBJ2-2
clone size: NA
CDR3 protein: CASSLSRADTGELFF
CDR3 DNA: TGTGCCAGCAGTTTAAGCAGGGCGGACACCGGGGAGCTGTTTTTT

V gene: TRBV7-9
D gene: NA
J gene: TRBJ2-1
clone size: NA
CDR3 protein: CASSFEVYNEQFF
CDR3 DNA: TGTGCCAGCAGCTTTGAGGTATACAATGAGCAGTTCTTC

V gene: TRBV27
D gene: NA
J gene: TRBJ2-6
clone size: few
CDR3 protein: CASSSFQGGLDSGANVLTF
CDR3 DNA: TGTGCCAGCAGTTCCTTCCAGGGGGGCCTCGACTCTGGGGCCAACGTCCTGACTTTC

V gene: TRBV29-1
D gene: NA
J gene: TRBJ2-7
clone size: NA
CDR3 protein: CSVLGKLSSYEQYF
CDR3 DNA: TGCAGCGTTTTGGGGAAGTTGAGCTCCTACGAGCAGTACTTC

V gene: TRBV27
D gene: NA
J gene: TRBJ2-7
clone size: NA
CDR3 protein: CASSLRGSYYEQYF
CDR3 DNA: TGTGCCAGCAGTTTAAGAGGCTCGTACTACGAGCAGTACTTC

V gene: TRBV7-8
D gene: TRBD1
J gene: TRBJ2-3
clone size: NA
CDR3 protein: CASSLWDRPTDTQYF
CDR3 DNA: TGTGCCAGCAGCCTTTGGGACAGGCCCACAGATACGCAGTATTTT

V gene: TRBV7-6
D gene: NA
J gene: TRBJ2-7
clone size: NA
CDR3 protein: CASSPPGEHSYEQYF
CDR3 DNA: TGTGCCAGCAGCCCACCCGGGGAACACTCCTACGAGCAGTACTTC

V gene: TRBV2
D gene: TRBD1
J gene: TRBJ1-5
clone size: NA
CDR3 protein: CASRPWDRDQPQHF
CDR3 DNA: TGTGCCAGCAGGCCCTGGGACAGGGACCAGCCCCAGCATTTT

V gene: TRBV5-4
D gene: TRBD1
J gene: TRBJ1-6
clone size: many
CDR3 protein: CASSLGQGDSPLHF
CDR3 DNA: TGTGCCAGCAGCCTAGGACAGGGGGATTCACCCCTCCACTTT

V gene: TRBV7-9
D gene: NA
J gene: TRBJ1-1
clone size: many
CDR3 protein: CASNKGTRVDAEAFF
CDR3 DNA: TGTGCCAGCAACAAAGGTACCAGGGTGGACGCTGAAGCTTTCTTT

V gene: TRBV20-1
D gene: NA
J gene: TRBJ2-7
clone size: few
CDR3 protein: CSARDPLLSGSSYEQYF
CDR3 DNA: TGCAGTGCTAGAGACCCTCTACTTAGCGGTTCCTCCTACGAGCAGTACTTC

V gene: TRBV5-1
D gene: TRBD1
J gene: TRBJ2-5
clone size: NA
CDR3 protein: CASSLRTGGWETQYF
CDR3 DNA: TGCGCCAGCAGCTTGAGGACAGGGGGTTGGGAGACCCAGTACTTC

V gene: TRBV24-1
D gene: NA
J gene: TRBJ2-7
clone size: many
CDR3 protein: CATSESGYEQYF
CDR3 DNA: TGTGCCACCAGTGAGTCGGGCTACGAGCAGTACTTC

V gene: TRBV5-1
D gene: NA
J gene: TRBJ2-7
clone size: many
CDR3 protein: CASSTDGSYEQYF
CDR3 DNA: TGCGCCAGCAGCACGGACGGATCCTACGAGCAGTACTTC

V gene: TRBV4-1
D gene: TRBD1
J gene: TRBJ1-2
clone size: NA
CDR3 protein: CASSQDRWTGDGYTF
CDR3 DNA: TGCGCCAGCAGCCAAGATAGGTGGACAGGGGATGGCTACACCTTC

V gene: TRBV5-1
D gene: TRBD1
J gene: TRBJ2-4
clone size: NA
CDR3 protein: CASSARTGITKNIQYF
CDR3 DNA: TGCGCCAGCAGCGCCCGGACAGGGATAACCAAAAACATTCAGTACTTC

V gene: TRBV6-1
D gene: TRBD2
J gene: TRBJ2-5
clone size: many
CDR3 protein: CASSPPGLAVQETQYF
CDR3 DNA: TGTGCCAGCAGTCCCCCGGGACTAGCGGTTCAAGAGACCCAGTACTTC

V gene: TRBV27
D gene: TRBD1
J gene: TRBJ2-7
clone size: many
CDR3 protein: CASRRQGSDEQYF
CDR3 DNA: TGTGCCAGCAGGCGACAGGGGTCAGACGAGCAGTACTTC

V gene: TRBV5-1
D gene: TRBD2
J gene: TRBJ2-1
clone size: NA
CDR3 protein: CASSRPPREGIYNEQFF
CDR3 DNA: TGCGCCAGCAGCCGGCCCCCGCGGGAGGGGATCTACAATGAGCAGTTCTTC

V gene: TRBV2
D gene: TRBD2
J gene: TRBJ2-1
clone size: NA
CDR3 protein: CASCSRLGTSGSHEQFF
CDR3 DNA: TGTGCCAGCTGCTCGCGGCTTGGGACTAGCGGGAGTCATGAGCAGTTCTTC

V gene: TRBV12-3/TRBV12-4
D gene: NA
J gene: TRBJ2-7
clone size: NA
CDR3 protein: CASSLARLANEQYF
CDR3 DNA: TGTGCCAGCAGTTTAGCGCGGCTAGCTAACGAGCAGTACTTC

V gene: TRBV7-6
D gene: NA
J gene: TRBJ2-2
clone size: few
CDR3 protein: CASSLIGERANTGELFF
CDR3 DNA: TGTGCCAGCAGCTTAATAGGCGAGCGGGCAAACACCGGGGAGCTGTTTTTT

V gene: TRBV6-1
D gene: NA
J gene: TRBJ1-1
clone size: NA
CDR3 protein: CASTKSQGMNTEAFF
CDR3 DNA: TGTGCCAGCACCAAATCCCAGGGGATGAACACTGAAGCTTTCTTT

V gene: TRBV5-1
D gene: NA
J gene: TRBJ2-1
clone size: many
CDR3 protein: CASSLEAGSYNEQFF
CDR3 DNA: TGCGCCAGCAGCTTGGAAGCGGGCTCCTACAATGAGCAGTTCTTC